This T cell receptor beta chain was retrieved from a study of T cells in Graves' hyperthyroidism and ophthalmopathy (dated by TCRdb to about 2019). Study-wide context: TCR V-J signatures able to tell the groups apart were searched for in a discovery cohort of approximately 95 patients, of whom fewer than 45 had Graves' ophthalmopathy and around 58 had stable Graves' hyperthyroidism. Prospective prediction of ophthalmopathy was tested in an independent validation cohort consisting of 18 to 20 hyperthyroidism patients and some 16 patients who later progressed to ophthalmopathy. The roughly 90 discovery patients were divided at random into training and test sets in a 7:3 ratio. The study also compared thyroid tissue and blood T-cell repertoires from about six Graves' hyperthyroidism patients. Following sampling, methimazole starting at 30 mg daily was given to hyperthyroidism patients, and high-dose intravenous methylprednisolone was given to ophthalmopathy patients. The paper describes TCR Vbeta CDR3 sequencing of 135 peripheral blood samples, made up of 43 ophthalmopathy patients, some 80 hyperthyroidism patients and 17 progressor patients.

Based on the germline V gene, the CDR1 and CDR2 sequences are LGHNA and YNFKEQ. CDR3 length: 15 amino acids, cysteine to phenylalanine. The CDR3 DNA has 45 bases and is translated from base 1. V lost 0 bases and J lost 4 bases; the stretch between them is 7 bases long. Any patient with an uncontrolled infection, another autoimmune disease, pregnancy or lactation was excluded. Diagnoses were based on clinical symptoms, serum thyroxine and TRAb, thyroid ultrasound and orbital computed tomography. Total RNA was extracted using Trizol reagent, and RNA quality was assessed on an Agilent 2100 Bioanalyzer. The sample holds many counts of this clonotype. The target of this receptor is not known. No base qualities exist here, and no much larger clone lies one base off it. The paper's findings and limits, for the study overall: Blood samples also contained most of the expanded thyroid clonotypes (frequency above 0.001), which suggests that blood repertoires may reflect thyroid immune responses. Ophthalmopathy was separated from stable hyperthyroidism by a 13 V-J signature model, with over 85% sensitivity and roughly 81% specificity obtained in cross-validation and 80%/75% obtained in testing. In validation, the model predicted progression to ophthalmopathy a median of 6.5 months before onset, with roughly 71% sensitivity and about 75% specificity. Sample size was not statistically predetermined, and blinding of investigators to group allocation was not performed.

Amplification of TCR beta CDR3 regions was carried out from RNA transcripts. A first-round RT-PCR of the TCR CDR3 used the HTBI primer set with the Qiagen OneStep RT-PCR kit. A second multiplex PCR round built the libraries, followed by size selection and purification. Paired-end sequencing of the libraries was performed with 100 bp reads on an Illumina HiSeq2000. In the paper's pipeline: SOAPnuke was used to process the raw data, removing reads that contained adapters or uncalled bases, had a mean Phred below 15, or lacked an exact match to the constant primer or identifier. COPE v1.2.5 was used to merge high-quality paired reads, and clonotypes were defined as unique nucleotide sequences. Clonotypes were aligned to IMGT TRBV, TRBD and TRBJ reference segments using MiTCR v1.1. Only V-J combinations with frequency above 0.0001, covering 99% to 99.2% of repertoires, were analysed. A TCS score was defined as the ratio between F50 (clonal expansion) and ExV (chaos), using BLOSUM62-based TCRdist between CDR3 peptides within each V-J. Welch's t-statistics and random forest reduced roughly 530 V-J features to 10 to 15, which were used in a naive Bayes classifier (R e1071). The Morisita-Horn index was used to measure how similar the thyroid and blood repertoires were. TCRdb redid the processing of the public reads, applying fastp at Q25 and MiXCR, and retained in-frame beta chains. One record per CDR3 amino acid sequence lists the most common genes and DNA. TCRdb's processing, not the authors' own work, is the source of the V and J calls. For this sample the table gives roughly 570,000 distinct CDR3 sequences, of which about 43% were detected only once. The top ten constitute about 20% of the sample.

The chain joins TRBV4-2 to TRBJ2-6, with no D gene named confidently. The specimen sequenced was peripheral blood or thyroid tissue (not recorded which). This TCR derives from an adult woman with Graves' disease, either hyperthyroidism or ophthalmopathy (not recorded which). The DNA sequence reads TGTGCCAGCAGCCAAGATCGGAGCGGGGCCAACGTCCTGACTTTC. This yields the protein CASSQDRSGANVLTF.